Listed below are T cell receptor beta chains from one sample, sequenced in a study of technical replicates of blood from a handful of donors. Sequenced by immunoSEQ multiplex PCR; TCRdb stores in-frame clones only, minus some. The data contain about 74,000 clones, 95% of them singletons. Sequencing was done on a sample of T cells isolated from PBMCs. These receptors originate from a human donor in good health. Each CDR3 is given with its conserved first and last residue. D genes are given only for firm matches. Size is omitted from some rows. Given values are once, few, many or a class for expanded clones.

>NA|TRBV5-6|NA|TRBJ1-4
CASSVGPVGRDEEKLFF
TGTGCCAGCAGCGTTGGGCCTGTGGGGAGGGACGAAGAAAAACTGTTTTTT
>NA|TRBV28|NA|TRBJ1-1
CASNLGPEAFF
TGTGCCAGCAATTTAGGCCCTGAAGCTTTCTTT
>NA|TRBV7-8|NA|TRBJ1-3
CASSPTLWGNTIYF
TGTGCCAGCAGCCCTACCCTCTGGGGAAACACCATATATTTT
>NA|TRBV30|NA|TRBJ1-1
CAWMSRLANTEAFF
TGTGCCTGGATGAGCAGGTTGGCGAACACTGAAGCTTTCTTT
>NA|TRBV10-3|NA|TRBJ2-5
CAIRGGGQRGETQYF
TGTGCCATCAGAGGAGGTGGGCAGCGAGGGGAGACCCAGTACTTC
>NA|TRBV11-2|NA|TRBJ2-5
CASSSDGVLETQYF
TGTGCCAGCAGCTCGGACGGGGTTTTAGAGACCCAGTACTTC
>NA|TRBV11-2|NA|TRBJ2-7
CASSFFGSGYEQYF
TGTGCCAGCAGCTTTTTCGGGAGCGGGTACGAGCAGTACTTC
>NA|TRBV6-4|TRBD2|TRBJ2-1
CASSDSPVGSRGGGLTYNEQFF
TGTGCCAGCAGTGACTCGCCGGTCGGTTCCCGCGGGGGGGGTCTGACCTACAATGAGCAGTTCTTC
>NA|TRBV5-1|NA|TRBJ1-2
CASSLTRGSSYGYTF
TGCGCCAGCAGCTTGACCAGGGGCTCTTCCTATGGCTACACCTTC
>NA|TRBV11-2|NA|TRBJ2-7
CASSLVRGRQANSYEQYF
TGTGCCAGCAGCTTAGTCCGTGGTCGACAGGCCAACTCCTACGAGCAGTACTTC
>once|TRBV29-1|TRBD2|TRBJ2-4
CSAAGGPTAKNIQYF
TGCAGCGCTGCGGGGGGCCCGACAGCCAAAAACATTCAGTACTTC
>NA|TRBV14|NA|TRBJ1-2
CASSQVTAGHGYTF
TGTGCCAGCAGCCAAGTAACGGCTGGGCATGGCTACACCTTC
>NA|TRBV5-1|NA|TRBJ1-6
CASKNIADNSPLHF
TGCGCCAGCAAGAACATCGCGGATAATTCACCCCTCCACTTT
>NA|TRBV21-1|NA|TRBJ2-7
CASSKWRETRNEQYF
TGTGCCAGCAGCAAATGGAGGGAGACGAGAAACGAGCAGTACTTC
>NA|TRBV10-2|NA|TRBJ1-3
CASSESTQGRSYSGNTIYF
TGCGCCAGCAGTGAGTCGACTCAGGGCAGGTCTTACTCTGGAAACACCATATATTTT
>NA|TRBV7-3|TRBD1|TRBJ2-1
CASSLDGTANYNEQFF
TGTGCCAGCAGCTTAGATGGGACAGCAAACTACAATGAGCAGTTCTTC
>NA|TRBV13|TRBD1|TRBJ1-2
CASSSWTGGVVGYTF
TGTGCCAGCAGCTCCTGGACAGGGGGGGTGGTTGGCTACACCTTC
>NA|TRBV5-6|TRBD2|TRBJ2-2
CASRIAGGLYGELFF
TGTGCCAGCCGAATAGCGGGAGGGTTATACGGGGAGCTGTTTTTT
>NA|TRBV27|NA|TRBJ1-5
CASSLISGASVAQHF
TGTGCCAGCAGTTTAATCTCAGGGGCCTCAGTGGCCCAGCATTTT
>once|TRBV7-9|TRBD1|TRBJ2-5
CASSLAAQGAFETQYF
TGTGCCAGCAGCTTAGCGGCACAGGGGGCGTTTGAGACCCAGTACTTC
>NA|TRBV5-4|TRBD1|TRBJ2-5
CASSWGQGLGETQYF
TGTGCCAGCAGCTGGGGACAGGGATTGGGGGAGACCCAGTACTTC
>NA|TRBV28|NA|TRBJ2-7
CASSFTARYYEQYF
TGTGCCAGCAGTTTCACCGCTAGGTACTACGAGCAGTACTTC
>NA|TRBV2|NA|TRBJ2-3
CASTPGWADTQYF
TGTGCCAGCACACCGGGGTGGGCAGATACGCAGTATTTT
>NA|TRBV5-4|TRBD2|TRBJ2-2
CASSSRLAGLVTGELFF
TGTGCCAGCAGCTCCAGACTAGCGGGTCTGGTTACCGGGGAGCTGTTTTTT
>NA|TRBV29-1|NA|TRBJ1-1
CSGLSQRFSNTEAFF
TGCAGCGGCCTCTCACAGAGATTTTCGAACACTGAAGCTTTCTTT
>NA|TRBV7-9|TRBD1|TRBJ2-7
CASRPTGGLASYEQYF
TGTGCCAGCAGACCGACAGGGGGCCTTGCGTCCTACGAGCAGTACTTC
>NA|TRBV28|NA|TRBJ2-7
CASQGNSIHEQYF
TGTGCCAGCCAGGGTAACTCCATCCACGAGCAGTACTTC
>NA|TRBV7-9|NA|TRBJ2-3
CASSPNRASTDTQYF
TGTGCCAGCAGCCCGAACAGGGCCTCCACAGATACGCAGTATTTT
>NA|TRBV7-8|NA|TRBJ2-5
CASRARRGSETQYF
TGTGCCAGCAGAGCACGCAGGGGTTCAGAGACCCAGTACTTC
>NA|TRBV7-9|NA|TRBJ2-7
CASSPPRSYEQYF
TGTGCCAGCAGCCCCCCCCGCTCCTACGAGCAGTACTTC
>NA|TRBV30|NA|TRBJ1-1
CAWREQGGHTEAFF
TGTGCCTGGAGGGAACAGGGAGGGCATACTGAAGCTTTCTTT
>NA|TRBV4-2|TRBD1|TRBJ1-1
CASSQETGVTEAFF
TGTGCCAGCAGCCAAGAGACAGGGGTGACTGAAGCTTTCTTT
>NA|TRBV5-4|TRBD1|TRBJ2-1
CASSPLSGTAEQFF
TGTGCCAGCAGCCCGCTCTCCGGGACAGCTGAGCAGTTCTTC
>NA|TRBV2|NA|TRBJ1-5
CASSEGSQPQHF
TGTGCCAGCAGTGAAGGGAGTCAGCCCCAGCATTTT
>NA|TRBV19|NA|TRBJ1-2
CASSIVQATNYGYTF
TGTGCCAGTAGTATAGTCCAGGCTACTAACTATGGCTACACCTTC
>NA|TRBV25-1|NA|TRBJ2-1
CASSDWEWYEQFF
TGTGCCAGCAGTGATTGGGAGTGGTATGAGCAGTTCTTC
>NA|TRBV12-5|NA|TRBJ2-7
CASGPDRAVEQYF
TGTGCTAGTGGTCCGGACAGAGCGGTCGAGCAGTACTTC
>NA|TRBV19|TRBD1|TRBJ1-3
CASKGQGTNTIYF
TGTGCCAGTAAGGGACAGGGGACAAACACCATATATTTT
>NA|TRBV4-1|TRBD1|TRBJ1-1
CASSHPSGTGDANTEAFF
TGCGCCAGCAGCCATCCTAGCGGGACAGGGGACGCAAACACTGAAGCTTTCTTT
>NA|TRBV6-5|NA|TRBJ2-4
CASRVQPKNIQYF
TGTGCCAGCCGTGTACAGCCCAAAAACATTCAGTACTTC
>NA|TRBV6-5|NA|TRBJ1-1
CASRRQELYYEAFF
TGTGCCAGCAGACGACAGGAACTCTACTATGAAGCTTTCTTT
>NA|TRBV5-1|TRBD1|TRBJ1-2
CASSLTGEDGYTF
TGCGCCAGCAGCTTAACAGGGGAGGATGGCTACACCTTC
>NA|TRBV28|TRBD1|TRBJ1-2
CASSLDRELYGYTF
TGTGCCAGCAGTTTAGACAGGGAGCTCTATGGCTACACCTTC